The 12 T cell receptor beta chains below were found in one sample sequenced in a study of blood T cell repertoires in COVID-19. Clones were sequenced by immunoSEQ multiplex PCR, and TCRdb holds only the in-frame ones, with some missing. The data hold fewer than 180,000 clones, with 70% to 90% observed a single time. Material for sequencing was peripheral blood. These receptors came from a man in his 70s with acute or convalescent COVID-19.

J is TRBJ2-2 and V is TRBV3-1 (or the pseudogene TRBV3-2); no clear D. The ends were cut back, 2 bases at V and 6 bases at J, with 10 bases in the middle. CDR1 is LGHDT and CDR2 is YNNKEL in the germline V gene (reference sequence). The CDR3 extends over 14 amino acids. CDR3 nucleotide sequence: TGTGCCAGCAGCCAATTCAAGCTATCCGGGGAGCTGTTTTTT. It is translated as CASSQFKLSGELFF.

The chain links TRBV6-6 to TRBJ2-7; no clear D gene. Germline V gene sequence: CDR1 MNHNY, CDR2 SVGAGI (reference sequence). There are 12 residues in the CDR3. Trimming took off 0 bases at V and 7 bases at J, with 7 bases between the two ends. The CDR3 DNA follows: TGTGCCAGCAGTTACTCGACTTCTGAGCAGTACTTC. Its protein is CASSYSTSEQYF.

The chain couples TRBV3-1 (or the pseudogene TRBV3-2) to TRBJ2-3; TRBD2 matches 12 bases. V dropped 5 bases and J dropped 4; count of bases not matched to a gene: 4. The CDR3 spans 15 residues. Germline V CDR1 and CDR2: LGHDT, YNNKEL (reference sequence). CDR3 residues: CASSVTSGSPDTQYF. CDR3 nucleotide sequence: TGTGCCAGCAGCGTGACTAGCGGGAGTCCAGATACGCAGTATTTT.

This chain uses TRBV7-2 with TRBJ1-2; 7 bases map to TRBD1. Germline lookup yields CDR1 SGHTA and CDR2 FQGNSA. The V segment lost 3 bases and the J segment 6 bases; nucleotides outside the gene matches: 4. The CDR3 loop spans 13 amino acids. The CDR3 nucleotides read TGTGCCAGCAGCTTCCGACAGGGCGATGGCTACACCTTC. Translating it yields CASSFRQGDGYTF.

The chain uses TRBV19 and TRBJ2-2; no clear D. This CDR3 contains 14 residues. V lost 6 bases, J lost 4 bases, and 12 bases lay in between. CDR1 is LNHDA and CDR2 is SQIVND in the germline V gene (reference sequence). This chain's CDR3 is CASRPEYGTGELFF. As DNA, the CDR3 is TGTGCCAGTAGACCGGAGTACGGCACCGGGGAGCTGTTTTTT.

The rearrangement links TRBV27 to TRBJ1-4, with D hard to call. V was clipped by 5 bases and J by 4 bases, with 11 bases between them. Germline loops: CDR1 MNHEY, CDR2 SMNVEV (reference sequence). The CDR3 runs 14 residues. CDR3: CASSLTGGNEKLFF. CDR3 coding DNA: TGTGCCAGCAGTCTTACGGGAGGTAATGAAAAACTGTTTTTT.

This clone was seen a single time. This chain connects TRBV5-4 to TRBJ1-1; D is possibly TRBD1 (6 bases). With 2 bases removed from V and 6 bases from J, the gap between germline ends came to 14 bases. From germline, CDR1 is SGHNT and CDR2 YYREEE (reference sequence). This CDR3 is built from 14 residues. CDR3 in amino acids: CASSLPGATSEAFF. CDR3 nucleotides: TGTGCCAGCAGCTTACCAGGGGCCACCTCTGAAGCTTTCTTT.

The chain combines TRBV25-1 with TRBJ2-7; possible D gene TRBD2, 6 bases. CDR3 length equals 13 residues. Germline-derived CDR1 and CDR2 are MGHDK and SYGVNS. Trimming took off 6 bases at V and 4 bases at J, with 13 bases between the two ends. The CDR3 nucleotides are TGTGCCAGCAGCTACCGGGCGGGATACGAGCAGTACTTC. It encodes CASSYRAGYEQYF.

V usage is TRBV30 and J usage is TRBJ1-1, with a tentative D call TRBD1 (5 bases). In germline, CDR1 is GTSNPN, CDR2 SVGIG (reference sequence). V shed 2 bases and J shed 1 base, with 8 bases lying between them. The CDR3 is made up of 13 amino acids. Written as DNA, the CDR3 is TGTGCCTGGAGTTTCGGGGGGAACACTGAAGCTTTCTTT. Its translation is CAWSFGGNTEAFF.

This clone was recorded only once. This chain connects TRBV11-1 to TRBJ2-7; tentatively, D is TRBD1 (5 bases). Trimming left V 4 bases short and J 6 bases short, with 10 bases between. The CDR3 runs to 12 residues. CDR1 and CDR2 from the germline V gene are SGHAT and FQDESV (reference sequence). CDR3 protein: CASSSSGIEQYF. The DNA for the CDR3 is TGTGCCAGCAGCTCTTCAGGGATCGAGCAGTACTTC. Full variable domain (remainder filled in from reference TRBV11-1 and TRBJ2-7): EAEVAQSPRYKITEKSQAVAFWCDPISGHATLYWYRQILGQGPELLVQFQDESVVDDSQLPKDRFSAERLKGVDSTLKIQPAELGDSAMYLCASSSSGIEQYFGPGTRLTVT.

The chain links TRBV6-5 to TRBJ2-2, with 8 nucleotides matching TRBD2. J lost 3 bases, V lost 4 bases, and 1 base had no gene match. CDR3 length: 14 residues. CDR1 MNHEY and CDR2 SVGAGI come from the germline V gene. CDR3 residues: CASSSGRDTGELFF. DNA of the CDR3: TGTGCCAGCAGTTCCGGGAGGGACACCGGGGAGCTGTTTTTT.

The chain uses TRBV5-1 and TRBJ2-7; 16 bases are a match to TRBD2. This CDR3 is built from 15 residues. The germline V gene has CDR1 SGHRS and CDR2 YFSETQ. Trimming at V came to 4 bases and at J to 6 bases, leaving 4 bases not matched to a gene. The CDR3 protein is CASSLGTSGRGEQYF. In nucleotides, the CDR3 is TGCGCCAGCAGCCTCGGGACTAGCGGGAGGGGCGAGCAGTACTTC.